This TCR beta chain is drawn from a study of blood T cell repertoires in COVID-19. Study-level information: Material from acute and convalescent COVID-19 was sourced from the United States, Italy and Spain. T cells, B-cell-depleted T cells, or PBMCs supplied cDNA or gDNA.

The CDR3 length is 14 residues. The V end lost 3 bases, the J end lost 3 bases, and 11 bases lay between the germline ends. Germline-derived CDR1 and CDR2 are SGHVS and FNYEAQ. As processed by the authors: Nucleated cell number was recorded as an estimate derived from reference gene primer amplification. Clones were read by immunoSEQ multiplex PCR, and TCRdb kept only the in-frame ones, dropping some. V and J calls and clone size come straight from that table; D and trimming were deduced from the DNA. The table lists some 98,000 clones, 70% to 85% of them singletons, with about a tenth in the top ten.

The clonotype was recovered from a man in his sixties or seventies with active or convalescent COVID-19. The chain has TRBV7-6 and TRBJ2-5; possibly TRBD2 for D (5 bases). Material for sequencing was peripheral blood. CDR3 region: CASSLRVNEETQYF. The CDR3 DNA reads TGTGCCAGCAGCTTGAGGGTTAATGAAGAGACCCAGTACTTC.